This T cell receptor beta chain was recorded in a study of T-cell reconstitution after alpha-beta-depleted transplantation in children. General observations from the study: Day-60 TCRbeta diversity that was high in some patients was derived from surviving recipient T cells and thymic progenitors. After one year, T-cell counts and TCRbeta diversity mostly came from new T cells. There were reportedly several hundred expanded graft clones from which alpha-beta T cells came about two months after transplant.

Unique molecular identifiers featured in how the TCRbeta library was prepared. TCRdb ran MiXCR on the PCR reads and lists one entry per CDR3 protein. Of 150,000 to 250,000 distinct CDR3 sequences listed, about 6% are singletons. This clonotype has a count of ten or more. Its antigen is unknown. This CDR3 contains 17 residues. J was trimmed by 4 bases and V by 3 bases; bases with no gene match: 8. CDR1 is MDHEN and CDR2 is SYDVKM in the germline V gene. The receptor was derived from a girl younger than two with combined immunodeficiency, due to receive a stem cell transplant. The chain is built from TRBV28 and TRBJ2-1; 11 nucleotides line up with TRBD2. The source material was PBMCs, sampled before TCRalphabeta/CD19-depleted stem cell transplant. CDR3 nucleotide sequence: TGTGCCAGCAGTTTGGTTGGGAGGACTAGCGGGTACAATGAGCAGTTCTTC. Translated, it gives CASSLVGRTSGYNEQFF. Combining the CDR3 with reference TRBV28 and TRBJ2-1 gives the whole variable domain DVKVTQSSRYLVKRTGEKVFLECVQDMDHENMFWYRQDPGLGLRLIYFSYDVKMKEKGDIPEGYSVSREKKERFSLILESASTNQTSMYLCASSLVGRTSGYNEQFFGPGTRLTVL.